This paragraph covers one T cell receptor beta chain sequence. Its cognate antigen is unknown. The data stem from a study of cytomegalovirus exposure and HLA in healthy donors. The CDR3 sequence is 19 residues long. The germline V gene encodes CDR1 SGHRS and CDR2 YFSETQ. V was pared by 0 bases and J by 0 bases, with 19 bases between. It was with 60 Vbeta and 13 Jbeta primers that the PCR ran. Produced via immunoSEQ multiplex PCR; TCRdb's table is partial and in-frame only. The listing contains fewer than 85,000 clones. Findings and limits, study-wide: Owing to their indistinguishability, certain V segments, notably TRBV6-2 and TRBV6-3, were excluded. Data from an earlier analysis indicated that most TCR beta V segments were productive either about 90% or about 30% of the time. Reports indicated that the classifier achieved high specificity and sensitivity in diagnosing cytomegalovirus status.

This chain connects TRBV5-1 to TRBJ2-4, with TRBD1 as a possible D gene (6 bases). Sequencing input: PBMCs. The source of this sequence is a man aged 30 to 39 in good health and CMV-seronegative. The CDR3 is CASSLVGDTETLAKNIQYF. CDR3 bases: TGCGCCAGCAGCTTGGTTGGGGACACCGAAACGTTAGCCAAAAACATTCAGTACTTC.